This TCR beta chain was sequenced for a study of cytomegalovirus exposure and HLA in healthy donors. J gave up 6 bases and V 3 bases, and 10 bases lay outside the gene matches. The CDR3 spans 15 residues. In germline, CDR1 is MNHEY, CDR2 SMNVEV (reference sequence). As to this clone: No antigen is known for it.

General observations from the study: The classifier, whose performance was assessed in both the original and validation cohorts, reportedly diagnosed cytomegalovirus status with high specificity and sensitivity. There were some 150 TCR beta chains listed as cytomegalovirus-associated. Analyses of presence/absence relied on an assumption of roughly uniform sequencing depth across donors.

60 Vbeta and 13 Jbeta primers were used in PCR. Authors' data handling: A later analysis tallied some 80 million unique TCR beta chains, approximately 11 million of them shared. TCRdb's table, derived via immunoSEQ multiplex PCR, lists solely in-frame clones and lacks some. Clonal size and the V and J genes are those of that table, whereas D and trimming came from the DNA. The sample shows about 150,000 clones, 60% to 85% of them seen only once. The material sequenced was PBMCs. The TCR comes from a man aged 40-49 years in good health and CMV-seronegative. The chain is built from TRBV27 and TRBJ1-2; 7 positions agree with TRBD1. Here the CDR3 reads CASSLLAGGFNGYTF. The CDR3 bases are TGTGCCAGCAGTTTGTTGGCAGGGGGGTTCAATGGCTACACCTTC.